The present T cell receptor (beta chain) was sequenced within a study of post-analysis software for immune sequencing data. Study-wide results and limits: Multiple sclerosis was associated with a significant reduction in normalized Chao1 diversity relative to controls. Higher frequency in patients than in controls was seen for several TRBV segments, with TRBV5-6, TRBV5-1 and TRBV20-1 among them. F measure clustering grouped samples strongly by preparation batch.

A single count supports this clonotype. The target antigen is unknown. cDNA libraries for TCR beta contained unique molecular identifiers. Some 500,000 cDNA molecules were obtained per 1 to 10 million input T cells. TCRdb called the PCR reads again in MiXCR, with one record for every CDR3 protein. In the table there are 750,000 to 950,000 distinct CDR3 sequences, roughly 58% of which are singletons. There are 16 residues in the CDR3. Trimming at V came to 3 bases and at J to 2 bases, leaving 8 bases not matched to a gene. Germline loops: CDR1 SGHTA, CDR2 FQGNSA. The clonotype was recovered from a girl aged 5 to 17 with multiple sclerosis. Sequencing was done on a sample of blood. The rearrangement links TRBV7-2 to TRBJ2-3; 7 bases line up with TRBD2. DNA of the CDR3: TGTGCCAGCAGCTTGATTTCGGGAGGCCTCACAGATACGCAGTATTTT. Protein product: CASSLISGGLTDTQYF. Based on the CDR3 plus reference TRBV7-2 and TRBJ2-3, the full variable domain is GAGVSQSPSNKVTEKGKDVELRCDPISGHTALYWYRQSLGQGLEFLIYFQGNSAPDKSGLPSDRFSAERTGGSVSTLTIQRTQQEDSAVYLCASSLISGGLTDTQYFGPGTRLTVL.